This entry features one T cell receptor beta chain sequence. Recruitment covered 20 to 25 US areas and drew participants whose ages spanned about 18 to 100 years. Participants' own reports of clinical history determined their cohort assignment. All recovered Cohort 3 donors got two negative PCRs, got clearance, or saw symptom resolution. This sample was taken from a study of blood T cell repertoires in COVID-19. Study as a whole: The cDNA or gDNA used as material had been derived from T cells, B-cell-depleted T cells, or PBMCs.

Profiling relied on immunoSEQ multiplex PCR, and the TCRdb table lists in-frame clones only, not all of them. This table has some 250,000 clones, roughly 91% appearing once. The CDR3 is 14 amino acids. The V and J ends lost 1 base and 5 bases respectively, with 9 bases between them. Germline V gene lookup returns CDR1 SGHTA and CDR2 FQGNSA. This clonotype was obtained from a man aged 35 to 55 who had recovered from COVID-19. The gene calls are TRBV7-2 and TRBJ1-5; D is unclear. The sequencing sample was made of PBMCs or T cells enriched from blood (not recorded which). CDR3 region: CASSLDFPYQPQHF. As DNA, the CDR3 is TGTGCCAGCAGCTTAGACTTCCCATATCAGCCCCAGCATTTT.